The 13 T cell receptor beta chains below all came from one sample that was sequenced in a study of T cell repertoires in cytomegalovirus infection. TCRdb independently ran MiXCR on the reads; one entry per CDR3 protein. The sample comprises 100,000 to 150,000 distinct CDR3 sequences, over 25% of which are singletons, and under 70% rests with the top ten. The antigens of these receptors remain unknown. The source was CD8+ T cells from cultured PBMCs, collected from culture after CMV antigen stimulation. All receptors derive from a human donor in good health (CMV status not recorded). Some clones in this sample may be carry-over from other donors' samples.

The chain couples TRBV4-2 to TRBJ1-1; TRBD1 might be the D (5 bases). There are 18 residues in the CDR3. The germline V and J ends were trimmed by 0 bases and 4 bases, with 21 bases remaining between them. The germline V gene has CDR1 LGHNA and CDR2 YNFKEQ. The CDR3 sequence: CASSQDSSGHGIPTEAFF. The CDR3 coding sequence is TGTGCCAGCAGCCAAGATTCTTCAGGGCACGGCATACCCACTGAAGCTTTCTTT.

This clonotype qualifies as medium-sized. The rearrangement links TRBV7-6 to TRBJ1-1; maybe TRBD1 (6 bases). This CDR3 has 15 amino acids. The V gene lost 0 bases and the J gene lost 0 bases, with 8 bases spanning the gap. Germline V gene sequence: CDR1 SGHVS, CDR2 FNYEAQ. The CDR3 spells CASSLAQGMNTEAFF. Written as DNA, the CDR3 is TGTGCCAGCAGCTTAGCACAGGGAATGAACACTGAAGCTTTCTTT. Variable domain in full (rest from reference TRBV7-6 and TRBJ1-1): GAGVSQSPRYKVTKRGQDVALRCDPISGHVSLYWYRQALGQGPEFLTYFNYEAQQDKSGLPNDRFSAERPEGSISTLTIQRTEQRDSAMYRCASSLAQGMNTEAFFGQGTRLTVV.

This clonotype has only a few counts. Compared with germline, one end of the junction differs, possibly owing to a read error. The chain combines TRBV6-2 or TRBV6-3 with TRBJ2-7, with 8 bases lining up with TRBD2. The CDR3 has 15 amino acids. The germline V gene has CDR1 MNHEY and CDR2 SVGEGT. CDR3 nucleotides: TGTGCCAGCAGTGACTCTACCGGACTAGCTTACGAGCAGTACTTC. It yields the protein CASSDSTGLAYEQYF.

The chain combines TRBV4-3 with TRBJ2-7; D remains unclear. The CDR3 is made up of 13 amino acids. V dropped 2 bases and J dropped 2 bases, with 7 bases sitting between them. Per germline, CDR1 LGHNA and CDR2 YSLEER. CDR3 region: CASSQSRTYEQYF. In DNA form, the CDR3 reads TGCGCCAGCAGCCAATCTCGGACCTACGAGCAGTACTTC.

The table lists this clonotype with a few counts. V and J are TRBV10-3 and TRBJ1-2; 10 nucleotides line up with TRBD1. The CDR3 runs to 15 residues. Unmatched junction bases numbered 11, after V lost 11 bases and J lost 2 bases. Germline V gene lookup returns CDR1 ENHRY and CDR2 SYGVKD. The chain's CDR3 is CAVTPGQGVNYGYTF. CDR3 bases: TGTGCCGTCACCCCCGGACAGGGGGTAAACTATGGCTACACCTTC.

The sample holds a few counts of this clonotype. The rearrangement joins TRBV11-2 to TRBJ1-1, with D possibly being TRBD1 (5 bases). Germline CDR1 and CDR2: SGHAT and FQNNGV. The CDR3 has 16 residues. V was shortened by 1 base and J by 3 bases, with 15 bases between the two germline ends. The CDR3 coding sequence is TGTGCCAGCAGCTTAGGGGGGACCCGACGGGACACTGAAGCTTTCTTT. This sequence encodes CASSLGGTRRDTEAFF. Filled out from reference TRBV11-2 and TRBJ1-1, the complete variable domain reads EAGVAQSPRYKIIEKRQSVAFWCNPISGHATLYWYQQILGQGPKLLIQFQNNGVVDDSQLPKDRFSAERLKGVDSTLKIQPAKLEDSAVYLCASSLGGTRRDTEAFFGQGTRLTVV.

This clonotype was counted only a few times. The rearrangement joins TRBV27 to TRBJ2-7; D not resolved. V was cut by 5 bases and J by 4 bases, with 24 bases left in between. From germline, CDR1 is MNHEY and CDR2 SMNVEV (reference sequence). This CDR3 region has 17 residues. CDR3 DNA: TGTGCCAGCAGTCCGGAACCCGGCCCCGTTCACGTTTACGAGCAGTACTTC. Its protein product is CASSPEPGPVHVYEQYF.

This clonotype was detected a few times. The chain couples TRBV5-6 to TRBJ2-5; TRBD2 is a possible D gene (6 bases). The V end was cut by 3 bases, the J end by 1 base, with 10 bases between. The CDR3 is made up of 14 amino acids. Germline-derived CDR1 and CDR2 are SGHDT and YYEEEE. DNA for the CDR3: TGTGCCAGCAGCTACGGGGGTTCCCAAGAGACCCAGTACTTC. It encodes CASSYGGSQETQYF.

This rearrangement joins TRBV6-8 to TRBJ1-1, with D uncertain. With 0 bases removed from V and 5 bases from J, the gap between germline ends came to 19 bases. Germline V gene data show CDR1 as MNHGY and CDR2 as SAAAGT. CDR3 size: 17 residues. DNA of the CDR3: TGTGCCAGCAGTTACTCAAGATCTGGGGATCTTCGGACTGAAGCTTTCTTT. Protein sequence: CASSYSRSGDLRTEAFF.

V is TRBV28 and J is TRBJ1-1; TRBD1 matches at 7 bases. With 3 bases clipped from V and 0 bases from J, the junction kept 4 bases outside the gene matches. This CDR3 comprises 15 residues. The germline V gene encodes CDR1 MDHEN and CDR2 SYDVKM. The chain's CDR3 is CASSLATGMNTEAFF. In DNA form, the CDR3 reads TGTGCCAGCAGTTTGGCGACAGGGATGAACACTGAAGCTTTCTTT. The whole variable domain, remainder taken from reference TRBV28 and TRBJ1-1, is DVKVTQSSRYLVKRTGEKVFLECVQDMDHENMFWYRQDPGLGLRLIYFSYDVKMKEKGDIPEGYSVSREKKERFSLILESASTNQTSMYLCASSLATGMNTEAFFGQGTRLTVV.

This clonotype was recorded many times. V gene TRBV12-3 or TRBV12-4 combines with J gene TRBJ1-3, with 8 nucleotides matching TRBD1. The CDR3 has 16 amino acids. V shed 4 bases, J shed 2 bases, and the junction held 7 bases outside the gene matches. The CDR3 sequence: CASSSYPTGAGNTIYF. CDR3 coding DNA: TGTGCCAGCAGTTCTTACCCGACAGGGGCTGGAAACACCATATATTTT.

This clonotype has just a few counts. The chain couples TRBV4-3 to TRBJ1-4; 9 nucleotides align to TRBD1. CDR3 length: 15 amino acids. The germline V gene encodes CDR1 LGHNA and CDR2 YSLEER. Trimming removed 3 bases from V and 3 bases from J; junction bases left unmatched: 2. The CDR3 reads CASSHRTGANEKLFF. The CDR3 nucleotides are TGCGCCAGCAGCCACAGGACAGGGGCTAATGAAAAACTGTTTTTT.

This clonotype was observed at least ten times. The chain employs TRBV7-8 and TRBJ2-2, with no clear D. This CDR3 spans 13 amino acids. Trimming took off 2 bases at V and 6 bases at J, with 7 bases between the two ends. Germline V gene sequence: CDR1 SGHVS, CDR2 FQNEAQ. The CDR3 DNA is TGTGCCAGCAGCTTATTCCGCCCCGGGGAGCTGTTTTTT. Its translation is CASSLFRPGELFF.